Sequencing of this T cell receptor beta chain was carried out in a study of T cells in localized non-small cell lung cancer (dated by TCRdb to about 2020). Concerning the study at large: T cell repertoires of approximately 250 early-stage NSCLC patients were analyzed, with tumors being compared against uninvolved tumor-adjacent lungs. The cohort consisted of roughly 240 treatment-naive NSCLC patients whose localized lung tumors had been resected. NSCLC patients had a mean age of roughly 66 years, and 129 were male and some 98 female. The paper's findings and limits, for the study overall: Higher T cell density in blood was associated with longer overall survival, whereas higher clonality in adjacent lung was associated with shorter survival. Because multi-region sequencing of the tumors was not done, intratumor heterogeneity could not be ruled out. A median of approximately 55 of the top 100 tumor clones were detected in paired uninvolved adjacent lung, and 28 of these tumor clones were also found among the top 100 clones of the paired uninvolved adjacent lung. The highest T cell clonality was observed in uninvolved tumor-adjacent lung, where clonality exceeded that of tumor, suggesting that antigenic responses were more focused in uninvolved tumor-adjacent lung. Since the design was exploratory, TCR variables were selected using unadjusted p-values with no false-discovery rate correction.

At diagnosis, tumor, uninvolved tumor-adjacent lung and peripheral blood were collected and then preserved as a mix of FFPE and fresh-frozen material. For TCR repertoire profiling, blood samples were analyzed in the form of peripheral blood mononuclear cells. The immunoSEQ Assay was used to sequence TCR beta CDR3 regions from DNA. Regarding the original processing steps: T cell density was computed as TCR beta template counts normalized to usable DNA estimated by amplifying housekeeping genes. Richness was estimated with the preseqR package, extrapolating to 400,000 templates for PBMC samples and 120,000 templates for tissue samples. Clonality was calculated as one minus Pielou's evenness. To identify tissue-enriched TCRs, differential abundance testing was run on productive amino-acid clonotypes with a minimum total count of 5 and an alpha of 0.1. The Jaccard Index and the Morisita Overlap Index were used to measure repertoire overlap between compartments. GLIPH grouped TCR beta CDR3s together with public tetramer-defined viral CDR3s, and a viral motif had to include at least three viral sequences and show V-gene enrichment. The table comes from immuneACCESS by way of TCRdb, which keeps in-frame sequences with V and J called. Part of the clones is missing from these tables; in studies checked, under half for an unresolved V gene and the rest for unknown reasons. V, J and clone size were drawn from that table, and D and trimming were deduced from the DNA. A total of 9,500 to 15,000 clones appear in this sample, 65% to 85% of them only once. Jointly, the top ten make up roughly 19% of the sample.

A single count supports this clone. Its antigen is still unknown. Per-base qualities were not stored, and no clone one base away is much larger. V is pared back by 3 bases and J by 10 bases, with 19 bases lying between the germline termini. Its CDR3 holds 14 amino acids, cysteine through phenylalanine. Only the CDR3 DNA is retained, 42 bases long and in frame from the first base. CDR1 and CDR2 were assigned from the germline V gene as SGHDT and YYEEEE. The V and J segments used are TRBV5-6 and TRBJ1-1; the D gene is not confidently resolved. The sequencing used peripheral blood, collected before any cancer treatment. The receptor was derived from a male donor at least 60 years old with stage I lung adenocarcinoma. The CDR3 protein: CASSYSENNSGAFF. DNA sequence: TGTGCCAGCAGCTATTCAGAGAATAATAGTGGAGCTTTCTTT.